This is a list of T cell receptor beta chains from one sample in a study of CD8 T cells in Susac syndrome. A single record per CDR3 protein comes from TCRdb applying MiXCR to the immunoSEQ multiplex PCR reads. The sample has under 200,000 distinct CDR3 sequences; around 95% are singletons. The specimen sequenced was CD8+ T cells from PBMCs. The receptor set was obtained from a human donor with Susac syndrome. Each CDR3 is given with its conserved first and last residue. A D gene is named only where the DNA matches it firmly. Clone size appears in some rows only: once, few, many, or a class for an expanded clone.

d_gene: -
abundance: -
j_gene: TRBJ2-1
v_gene: TRBV10-3
CDR3aa: CAFRTVGDEQFF
CDR3nt: TGTGCCTTCAGGACAGTAGGCGATGAGCAGTTCTTC

d_gene: TRBD1
abundance: -
j_gene: TRBJ1-5
v_gene: TRBV3-1
CDR3aa: CASSQGQAGALQPQHF
CDR3nt: TGTGCCAGCAGCCAGGGACAGGCCGGGGCGCTTCAGCCCCAGCATTTT

d_gene: -
abundance: -
j_gene: TRBJ2-2
v_gene: TRBV11-2
CDR3aa: CASSHGMAGELFF
CDR3nt: TGTGCCAGCAGCCACGGGATGGCCGGGGAGCTGTTTTTT

d_gene: TRBD2
abundance: -
j_gene: TRBJ2-1
v_gene: TRBV12-3/TRBV12-4
CDR3aa: CASSLQTSGNEQFF
CDR3nt: TGTGCCAGCAGTTTACAGACTAGCGGAAATGAGCAGTTCTTC

d_gene: TRBD1
abundance: -
j_gene: TRBJ2-1
v_gene: TRBV15
CDR3aa: CATSRDRDSTYNEQFF
CDR3nt: TGTGCCACCAGCAGAGACCGGGACAGCACCTACAATGAGCAGTTCTTC

d_gene: TRBD1
abundance: -
j_gene: TRBJ2-1
v_gene: TRBV5-6
CDR3aa: CASTTLGTEDDEQFF
CDR3nt: TGTGCCAGCACCACGTTGGGGACAGAGGACGATGAGCAGTTCTTC

d_gene: -
abundance: -
j_gene: TRBJ2-7
v_gene: TRBV9
CDR3aa: CASSVGYGSYEQYF
CDR3nt: TGTGCCAGCAGCGTAGGGTACGGTTCCTACGAGCAGTACTTC

d_gene: TRBD2
abundance: -
j_gene: TRBJ2-7
v_gene: TRBV27
CDR3aa: CASSPSGGPYEQYF
CDR3nt: TGTGCCAGCAGCCCTAGCGGGGGGCCCTACGAGCAGTACTTC

d_gene: -
abundance: -
j_gene: TRBJ1-2
v_gene: TRBV29-1
CDR3aa: CSVDPVQNYGYTF
CDR3nt: TGCAGCGTTGATCCTGTACAAAACTATGGCTACACCTTC

d_gene: -
abundance: -
j_gene: TRBJ2-3
v_gene: TRBV5-1
CDR3aa: CASSPGGILGDTQYF
CDR3nt: TGCGCCAGCAGCCCCGGCGGTATCCTGGGGGATACGCAGTATTTT

d_gene: TRBD1
abundance: -
j_gene: TRBJ2-1
v_gene: TRBV27
CDR3aa: CASSWDRVNEQFF
CDR3nt: TGTGCCAGCAGTTGGGACAGGGTGAATGAGCAGTTCTTC

d_gene: -
abundance: -
j_gene: TRBJ2-3
v_gene: TRBV27
CDR3aa: CASSPLAPTDTQYF
CDR3nt: TGTGCCAGCAGTCCCCTGGCTCCCACAGATACGCAGTATTTT

d_gene: -
abundance: -
j_gene: TRBJ2-7
v_gene: TRBV12-5
CDR3aa: CASGLDVPLLYEQYF
CDR3nt: TGTGCTAGTGGTTTGGACGTGCCCCTTCTCTACGAGCAGTACTTC

d_gene: TRBD2
abundance: -
j_gene: TRBJ2-3
v_gene: TRBV11-2
CDR3aa: CASSFYSGVSSTDTQYF
CDR3nt: TGTGCCAGCAGCTTTTATAGCGGGGTCTCTAGCACAGATACGCAGTATTTT

d_gene: -
abundance: once
j_gene: TRBJ1-1
v_gene: TRBV20-1
CDR3aa: CSASGRVGEAFF
CDR3nt: TGCAGTGCCAGCGGCAGGGTAGGTGAAGCTTTCTTT

d_gene: -
abundance: -
j_gene: TRBJ1-2
v_gene: TRBV7-9
CDR3aa: CASSPLGQSKSGGYTF
CDR3nt: TGTGCCAGCAGCCCCCTAGGACAGTCAAAGTCAGGTGGCTACACCTTC

d_gene: -
abundance: -
j_gene: TRBJ2-1
v_gene: TRBV5-5
CDR3aa: CASSPVSEQFF
CDR3nt: TGTGCCAGCAGCCCCGTGAGTGAGCAGTTCTTC

d_gene: TRBD1
abundance: -
j_gene: TRBJ2-7
v_gene: TRBV7-2
CDR3aa: CASSLTGTDYEQYF
CDR3nt: TGTGCCAGCAGCTTAACCGGGACAGACTACGAGCAGTACTTC